The T cell receptor (beta chain) under discussion was sequenced for a study of T cells after posttransplantation cyclophosphamide. Points from the study as a whole: Recipient CMV seropositivity and CMV reactivation strongly tracked TRB clonality. Skin or GI-infiltrating T cells shared few TRB sequences with blood. Donor-recipient repertoire similarity was low at 1-2 months, rising over year one.

Here immunoSEQ multiplex PCR was the method, and the copy in TCRdb shows in-frame clones only, minus some. The sample lists thousands of clones, none appearing once, the ten largest making up 4.5% to 6%. With 2 bases clipped from V and 5 bases from J, the junction kept 5 bases outside the gene matches. The CDR3 is 14 residues long. The germline CDR1 and CDR2 sequences are MNHEY and SVGAGI. This clone was counted many times. The antigen remains undetermined. Busulfan-fludarabine conditioning, marrow transplant, and cyclophosphamide on days +3 and +4 were administered. Here the sequenced sample was PBMCs, taken after allogeneic stem cell transplant with posttransplant cyclophosphamide. The clonotype was recovered from a female patient aged 45-60 years who received an allogeneic stem cell transplant from an unrelated donor, was CMV-positive, and had acute GVHD only. Some T cells may arise from the graft donor. This chain connects TRBV6-5 to TRBJ1-2; 7 bases map to TRBD1. CDR3 nucleotide sequence: TGTGCCAGCAGTTACGACAGGGTGGGGTATGGCTACACCTTC. Protein product: CASSYDRVGYGYTF.